One and the same sample provided the 21 T cell receptor beta chains below, sequenced in a study of beta chain features in type 1 diabetes. Study results and limitations: For Type 1 diabetes patients, all four CD4+ subsets carried TCRB CDR3s that were moderately but significantly shorter.

Reverse transcription of all isolated RNA meant that expressed TCRB transcripts were sequenced. Clones were sequenced by immunoSEQ multiplex PCR, and TCRdb holds only the in-frame ones, with some missing. The data contain around 250,000 clones, about 15% of them seen just once; the ten biggest clones take up approximately 0.018%. Their target antigens are unknown. Sequencing was done on a sample of naive CD4+ T cells from blood. The receptors derive from a man under 40 with type 1 diabetes.

The rearrangement uses TRBV18 and TRBJ1-1; TRBD1 aligns across 7 bases. The CDR3 is made up of 14 amino acids. Trimming took 2 bases from V and 10 from J; bases not matched to a gene: 10. The germline gives CDR1 KGHSH, CDR2 LQKENI. The CDR3 here is CASSPSGQNLRAFF. The DNA for the CDR3 is TGTGCCAGCTCACCATCGGGACAGAATTTGAGAGCTTTCTTT.

This clone was picked up one time. This chain uses TRBV14 with TRBJ2-7; 14 nucleotides line up with TRBD2. Per germline, CDR1 SGHDN and CDR2 FVKESK. The V gene end was trimmed by 3 bases and the J gene end by 1 base; junction bases not matched to a gene: 11. CDR3 size: 19 residues. This CDR3 reads CASSHDPPRTSGRSYEQYF. The CDR3 DNA sequence: TGTGCCAGCAGCCATGACCCGCCCCGGACTAGCGGGAGGTCCTACGAGCAGTACTTC.

The chain carries TRBV29-1 and TRBJ2-1; a possible D gene is TRBD2 (6 bases). The CDR3 has 12 residues. V lost 7 bases to trimming and J lost 6 bases, with 13 bases between them. In germline, CDR1 is SQVTM, CDR2 ANQGSEA. The DNA of the CDR3 is TGCAGCGGTGGACCCGGGGGCAATGAGCAGTTCTTC. It is translated as CSGGPGGNEQFF.

This clone was seen more than once but under ten times. This chain uses TRBV7-9 with TRBJ2-7; perhaps TRBD1 as D (5 bases). Per the germline V gene, CDR1 is SEHNR and CDR2 is FQNEAQ (reference sequence). This CDR3 has 12 residues. V lost 8 bases to trimming and J lost 0 bases, with 8 bases between them. The DNA for the CDR3 is TGTGCCAGCGACAGTGGCTCCTACGAGCAGTACTTC. Encoded protein: CASDSGSYEQYF.

Only a few counts were recorded for this clone. This chain connects TRBV5-1 to TRBJ2-1, with a tentative D call TRBD1 (5 bases). This CDR3 contains 14 residues. V shed 2 bases and J shed 8 bases, with 14 bases lying between them. Germline lookup yields CDR1 SGHRS and CDR2 YFSETQ. The CDR3 protein is CASSFGQTGDEQFF. The CDR3 DNA reads TGCGCCAGCAGCTTCGGACAAACAGGTGATGAGCAGTTCTTC.

The chain combines TRBV30 with TRBJ1-2; perhaps TRBD1 as D (6 bases). Germline V gene sequence: CDR1 GTSNPN, CDR2 SVGIG (reference sequence). The V and J ends lost 5 bases and 3 bases respectively, with 13 bases between them. The CDR3 loop spans 13 amino acids. The CDR3 reads CAWGKTGYYGYTF. The DNA of the CDR3 is TGTGCCTGGGGAAAAACAGGGTACTATGGCTACACCTTC.

The table lists this clone with a few counts. This chain connects TRBV13 to TRBJ2-5; the match to TRBD2 covers 8 bases. The V gene end was trimmed by 5 bases and the J gene end by 1 base; junction bases not matched to a gene: 3. Looked up from germline, CDR1 is PRHDT and CDR2 is FYEKMQ (reference sequence). The CDR3 length is 14 residues. The CDR3 DNA reads TGTGCCAGCAGCGCAGCGGGGGCCCAAGAGACCCAGTACTTC. It is translated as CASSAAGAQETQYF.

The chain is built from TRBV5-1 and TRBJ2-7; 8 positions agree with TRBD1. The germline CDR1 and CDR2 sequences are SGHRS and YFSETQ. There are 17 residues in the CDR3. V was pared by 1 base and J by 4 bases, with 13 bases of the junction left unmatched. CDR3 loop: CASSLRGERTGTYEQYF. In nucleotides, the CDR3 is TGCGCCAGCAGCTTGAGAGGTGAGAGGACAGGGACGTACGAGCAGTACTTC.

This clone has just a few counts. The DNA for the CDR3 is TGCGCCAGCAGCTTGAACCGGGAGACCCAGTACTTC. It translates to CASSLNRETQYF. The chain combines TRBV5-1 with TRBJ2-5; D is uncertain. Trimming took 1 base from V and 5 from J, leaving 6 bases between them. The CDR3 is made up of 12 amino acids. Germline lookup yields CDR1 SGHRS and CDR2 YFSETQ.

This clone was seen more than once but under ten times. The chain uses TRBV29-1 and TRBJ1-1; 8 bases agree with TRBD1. Germline lookup yields CDR1 SQVTM and CDR2 ANQGSEA. The CDR3 consists of 13 residues. V trimming: 7 bases; J trimming: 1 base; junction bases outside the gene matches: 5. The DNA for the CDR3 is TGCAGCGGATGGGGGACAGGGAACACTGAAGCTTTCTTT. This codes for CSGWGTGNTEAFF.

This clone turned up a few times. The J gene is TRBJ2-3, the V gene TRBV5-1; D call uncertain. Germline assignment: CDR1 SGHRS and CDR2 YFSETQ. Trimming shortened V by 5 bases and J by 4 bases, and 8 bases separated the two germline ends. The CDR3 extends over 12 amino acids. This chain's CDR3 is CASRLLADTQYF. The CDR3 DNA reads as TGCGCCAGCAGGCTTCTAGCAGATACGCAGTATTTT.

CDR3 DNA: TGTGCCAGCAGCTCGAGCGGGAGTCGGGCGGATACGCAGTATTTT. Translation gives CASSSSGSRADTQYF. This rearrangement joins TRBV9 to TRBJ2-3; 8 nucleotides agree with TRBD2. Germline CDR1 SGDLS, CDR2 YYNGEE. The CDR3 contains 15 residues. V lost 4 bases to trimming and J lost 6 bases; unmatched junction nucleotides: 10.

This chain uses TRBV12-5 with TRBJ2-2; D remains unclear. The CDR3 spans 15 residues. Germline V gene data show CDR1 as LGHNT and CDR2 as FRNRAP. Trimming shortened V by 3 bases and J by 1 base, and 9 bases separated the two germline ends. This CDR3 is CASGFGIGNTGELFF. Written as DNA, the CDR3 is TGTGCTAGTGGTTTCGGTATCGGGAACACCGGGGAGCTGTTTTTT. The full variable domain, with the rest looked up from reference TRBV12-5 and TRBJ2-2, is DARVTQTPRHKVTEMGQEVTMRCQPILGHNTVFWYRQTMMQGLELLAYFRNRAPLDDSGMPKDRFSAEMPDATLATLKIQPSEPRDSAVYFCASGFGIGNTGELFFGEGSRLTVL.

V is TRBV5-1 and J is TRBJ1-1; D might be TRBD1 (6 bases). V dropped 5 bases and J dropped 5 bases, with 13 bases sitting between them. The germline CDR1 and CDR2 sequences are SGHRS and YFSETQ. The CDR3 sequence is 13 residues long. The CDR3 DNA follows: TGCGCCAGCAGTCTGGGGGCTGGGACTGAAGCTTTCTTT. Translation: CASSLGAGTEAFF.

In its sample, this clone was seen a few times. The rearrangement links TRBV20-1 to TRBJ1-2, with 7 bases that match TRBD1. CDR1 is DFQATT, CDR2 SNEGSKA, per germline (reference sequence). V lost 3 bases and J lost 13; bases outside the gene matches: 5. The CDR3 contains 10 residues. In DNA, the CDR3 is TGCAGTGCTAGGGAGGGGGCAGGCACCTTC. Protein: CSAREGAGTF.

This rearrangement joins TRBV18 to TRBJ1-1; no clear D gene. This CDR3 is 14 amino acids long. Trimming pared 3 bases from V and 7 bases from J, leaving 15 bases between. Per the germline V gene, CDR1 is KGHSH and CDR2 is LQKENI. The CDR3 DNA follows: TGTGCCAGCTCACCGGGCCATACTAGAGGTGAAGCTTTCTTT. Translation gives CASSPGHTRGEAFF.

The chain employs TRBV7-2 and TRBJ2-1; 11 positions agree with TRBD1. CDR3 length: 14 residues. Looked up from germline, CDR1 is SGHTA and CDR2 is FQGNSA. Losses at the gene ends were 5 bases for V and 8 bases for J; bases not matched to a gene: 5. The CDR3 loop is CASSLDRGRDEQFF. The CDR3 DNA is TGTGCCAGCAGCCTGGACAGGGGGCGTGATGAGCAGTTCTTC.

This clone was detected a few times. The chain combines TRBV30 with TRBJ1-1, with TRBD1 matching 8 bases. Germline V CDR1 and CDR2: GTSNPN, SVGIG (reference sequence). The CDR3 spans 13 residues. Trimming at V came to 0 bases and at J to 8 bases, leaving 5 bases not matched to a gene. CDR3 sequence: CAWSVRQGAEAFF. CDR3 DNA sequence: TGTGCCTGGAGTGTCAGGCAGGGGGCGGAAGCTTTCTTT.

V gene TRBV27 combines with J gene TRBJ1-5; weak D call: TRBD1 (5 bases). CDR3 length: 12 amino acids. The germline CDR1 and CDR2 sequences are MNHEY and SMNVEV (reference sequence). The V end was cut by 5 bases, the J end by 7 bases, with 9 bases between. CDR3 in amino acids: CASSTGGQPQHF. The CDR3 DNA reads TGTGCCAGCAGTACCGGGGGGCAGCCCCAGCATTTT.

The genes are TRBV6-5 and TRBJ2-5, with TRBD2 identical over 8 bases. The CDR3 covers 13 residues. The germline V gene has CDR1 MNHEY and CDR2 SVGAGI. Trimming removed 9 bases from V and 3 bases from J; junction bases left unmatched: 6. CDR3 bases: TGTGCCAGTAGACTAGCGAGAAAAGAGACCCAGTACTTC. Translating it yields CASRLARKETQYF.

The chain links TRBV29-1 to TRBJ2-5, with 10 bases identical to TRBD1. Germline loops: CDR1 SQVTM, CDR2 ANQGSEA. V dropped 6 bases and J dropped 4; count of bases not matched to a gene: 8. The CDR3 consists of 14 residues. The DNA of the CDR3 is TGCAGCGTCGCGGGACAGGGGTCCGGAGAGACCCAGTACTTC. Protein sequence: CSVAGQGSGETQYF.